The 16 T cell receptor beta chains given below trace back to one sample, sequenced in a study of CD8 T cells in Susac syndrome. RNA was extracted with the RNeasy kit, and a quantity of about 0.5 to 1 ug was reverse transcribed using random hexamers. A single record per CDR3 protein comes from TCRdb applying MiXCR to the immunoSEQ multiplex PCR reads. Of about 190,000 distinct CDR3 sequences listed, more than 85% are singletons. The sample taken for sequencing was CD4+ T cells from PBMCs. These receptors originate from a human donor with Susac syndrome.

This clonotype was counted only a few times. The J gene is TRBJ1-2, the V gene TRBV6-6; D call uncertain. The germline V gene encodes CDR1 MNHNY and CDR2 SVGAGI (reference sequence). There are 13 residues in the CDR3. V was cut by 4 bases and J by 2 bases, with 8 bases left in between. In DNA form, the CDR3 reads TGTGCCAGCAGTTTGCCGACCAACTATGGCTACACCTTC. This codes for CASSLPTNYGYTF.

The chain combines TRBV4-2 with TRBJ1-4, with D maybe TRBD1 (6 bases). The CDR3 is 15 amino acids. The germline gives CDR1 LGHNA, CDR2 YNFKEQ. V shed 3 bases and J shed 5 bases, with 13 bases lying between them. DNA for the CDR3: TGTGCCAGCAGCCACCTACAGGGTGGCAATGAAAAACTGTTTTTT. It translates to CASSHLQGGNEKLFF.

V and J are TRBV4-2 and TRBJ2-5; 9 bases fit TRBD2. The junction had 7 bases not matched to a gene; V was cut back by 0 bases and J by 5 bases. The germline V gene has CDR1 LGHNA and CDR2 YNFKEQ. The length of the CDR3 is 16 residues. The CDR3 bases are TGTGCCAGCAGCCAAGAGCGGCGGGAGGGGGGGGAGACCCAGTACTTC. It translates to CASSQERREGGETQYF.

The V and J genes are TRBV6-2 or TRBV6-3 and TRBJ2-7; D gene uncertain. This CDR3 comprises 11 residues. Germline CDR1 MNHEY, CDR2 SVGEGT. V lost 7 bases, J lost 4 bases, and 8 bases lay in between. CDR3 residues: CASNLGYEQYF. The CDR3, as DNA: TGTGCCAGCAATCTAGGGTACGAGCAGTACTTC.

The genes are TRBV29-1 and TRBJ1-2, with 8 bases that match TRBD1. Germline CDR1 and CDR2: SQVTM and ANQGSEA. Trimming cost V 7 bases and J 10 bases; bases outside gene matches: 11. The CDR3 is 12 amino acids. CDR3 DNA: TGCAGCGCGTGGCAGGACAGGGCCGACTACACCTTC. Encoded protein: CSAWQDRADYTF. The full variable domain, rest sourced from reference TRBV29-1 and TRBJ1-2, is SAVISQKPSRDICQRGTSLTIQCQVDSQVTMMFWYRQQPGQSLTLIATANQGSEATYESGFVIDKFPISRPNLTFSTLTVSNMSPEDSSIYLCSAWQDRADYTFGSGTRLTVV.

The gene calls are TRBV27 and TRBJ2-7, with 11 bases identical to TRBD2. Losses at the gene ends were 4 bases for V and 6 bases for J; bases not matched to a gene: 5. Looked up from germline, CDR1 is MNHEY and CDR2 is SMNVEV (reference sequence). This CDR3 region has 14 residues. Here the CDR3 DNA reads TGTGCCAGCAGTTGTCTAGCGGGAGGATGCGAGCAGTACTTC. Its protein product is CASSCLAGGCEQYF.

This rearrangement joins TRBV6-4 to TRBJ1-5; a weak D match, TRBD1 (6 bases). V dropped 7 bases and J dropped 0 bases, with 13 bases sitting between them. The CDR3 extends over 15 amino acids. From germline, CDR1 is MRHNA and CDR2 SNTAGT. CDR3 bases: TGTGCCAGCACTAGGGACACCACTAGCAATCAGCCCCAGCATTTT. Its translation: CASTRDTTSNQPQHF.

The chain employs TRBV7-9 and TRBJ1-4; D is undetermined. Germline CDR1 and CDR2: SEHNR and FQNEAQ (reference sequence). The CDR3 has 11 amino acids. V was shortened by 5 bases and J by 12 bases, with 10 bases between the two germline ends. Here the CDR3 DNA reads TGTGCCAGCAGCGTAAGGGCGGAACTGTTTTTT. This gives the protein CASSVRAELFF. Supplemented by reference TRBV7-9 and TRBJ1-4, the full variable domain reads DTGVSQNPRHKITKRGQNVTFRCDPISEHNRLYWYRQTLGQGPEFLTYFQNEAQLEKSRLLSDRFSAERPKGSFSTLEIQRTEQGDSAMYLCASSVRAELFFGSGTQLSVL.

The CDR3, as DNA: TGCAGTGCTAGAGCGGGCCTCAACACTGAAGCTTTCTTT. It specifies CSARAGLNTEAFF. This chain links TRBV20-1 with TRBJ1-1; D is undetermined. Germline-derived CDR1 and CDR2 are DFQATT and SNEGSKA (reference sequence). This CDR3 is 13 amino acids long. V lost 1 base to trimming and J lost 2 bases, with 8 bases between them.

This rearrangement joins TRBV19 to TRBJ1-3, with TRBD1 matching 7 bases. Per the germline V gene, CDR1 is LNHDA and CDR2 is SQIVND (reference sequence). Germline trimming cut 10 bases from V and 0 bases from J; bases unmatched to any gene: 6. The CDR3 has 14 amino acids. CDR3 DNA sequence: TGTGCCACCGAGGACAGGTCCTCTGGAAACACCATATATTTT. Its translation: CATEDRSSGNTIYF. The full variable domain, rest sourced from reference TRBV19 and TRBJ1-3, is DGGITQSPKYLFRKEGQNVTLSCEQNLNHDAMYWYRQDPGQGLRLIYYSQIVNDFQKGDIAEGYSVSREKKESFPLTVTSAQKNPTAFYLCATEDRSSGNTIYFGEGSWLTVV.

This rearrangement joins TRBV27 to TRBJ1-4; D gene ambiguous. Trimming removed 2 bases from V and 4 bases from J, with 8 bases in between. CDR1 and CDR2 from the germline V gene are MNHEY and SMNVEV (reference sequence). CDR3 length: 14 residues. CDR3 protein: CASSLKQLNEKLFF. CDR3 DNA sequence: TGTGCCAGCAGTTTAAAACAGCTTAATGAAAAACTGTTTTTT.

The CDR3 reads CASSESGREAFF. The CDR3, as DNA: TGTGCCAGCAGTGAGAGTGGGAGGGAAGCTTTCTTT. The V and J genes are TRBV2 and TRBJ1-1; D unclear. The CDR3 runs 12 residues. Germline V gene lookup returns CDR1 SNHLY and CDR2 FYNNEI. Trimming pared 3 bases from V and 8 bases from J, leaving 10 bases between.

This chain uses TRBV19 with TRBJ2-7; 8 bases align to TRBD2. The CDR3 has 14 amino acids. The germline gives CDR1 LNHDA, CDR2 SQIVND (reference sequence). Trimming took 3 bases from V and 4 from J; bases not matched to a gene: 5. The CDR3 DNA sequence: TGTGCCAGTAGTATCCTAAGCGGGAGTTACGAGCAGTACTTC. This encodes CASSILSGSYEQYF.

The chain is built from TRBV20-1 and TRBJ2-5; perhaps TRBD2 as D (5 bases). This CDR3 has 13 residues. Germline V lookup: CDR1 DFQATT, CDR2 SNEGSKA (reference sequence). Trimming cost V 5 bases and J 7 bases, with 17 bases left between them. This chain's CDR3 is CSAFLRSAGTQYF. The CDR3 DNA sequence: TGCAGTGCTTTCTTACGTAGCGCGGGGACCCAGTACTTC.

The gene calls are TRBV4-1 and TRBJ2-1, with a tentative D call TRBD2 (6 bases). This CDR3 region has 15 residues. V was clipped by 3 bases and J by 4 bases, with 13 bases between them. The V gene's germline CDR1 is MGHRA and CDR2 YSYEKL. The CDR3 DNA is TGCGCCAGCAGCCAGGGACTCTTAGATTACAATGAGCAGTTCTTC. Amino acid sequence: CASSQGLLDYNEQFF.

The chain joins TRBV6-5 to TRBJ1-1, with unresolved D. Trimming removed 2 bases at V and 7 bases at J, with 8 bases between. The CDR3 sequence is 12 residues long. The V gene's germline CDR1 is MNHEY and CDR2 SVGAGI. CDR3 sequence (DNA): TGTGCCAGCAGTTACGGGAACCTTGAAGCTTTCTTT. It is translated as CASSYGNLEAFF.